These 32 T cell receptor beta chains were sequenced from one sample in a study of identical twins. TCRdb recomputed calls from the 5' RACE reads with MiXCR, one row per CDR3 protein. This table holds some 1,600,000 distinct CDR3 sequences, more than 30% found once. The sample taken for sequencing was cord blood. These receptors were obtained from a newborn girl in good health.

This clonotype has just a few counts. V usage is TRBV20-1 and J usage is TRBJ2-5; D is perhaps TRBD2 (6 bases). CDR1 DFQATT and CDR2 SNEGSKA come from the germline V gene (reference sequence). Trimming removed 3 bases at V and 1 base at J, with 15 bases between. The CDR3 has 15 amino acids. The CDR3 sequence: CSASWSGYLQETQYF. The DNA for the CDR3 is TGCAGTGCTAGTTGGAGCGGGTACCTCCAAGAGACCCAGTACTTC.

The chain uses TRBV20-1 and TRBJ2-4, with TRBD2 identical over 7 bases. Judging by the DNA end, TRBJ2-7 fits better; the J call may be wrong. CDR1 and CDR2 from the germline V gene are DFQATT and SNEGSKA (reference sequence). This CDR3 comprises 16 residues. DNA of the CDR3: TGCAGTGCTAGAGGGTTAACGGGGAGGGTACCCTACGAGCAGTACTTC. Amino acid sequence: CSARGLTGRVPYEQYF.

The CDR3 spells CASRTSAASSYNEQFF. In DNA, the CDR3 is TGTGCCAGCAGGACCTCAGCGGCTAGCTCCTACAATGAGCAGTTCTTC. V is TRBV2 and J is TRBJ2-1; TRBD2 might be the D (5 bases). V was trimmed by 6 bases and J by 0 bases, leaving 15 bases between them. CDR1 and CDR2 (germline): SNHLY, FYNNEI. This CDR3 comprises 16 residues.

V and J are TRBV20-1 and TRBJ1-2; D gene ambiguous. V was cut by 0 bases and J by 2 bases, with 13 bases left in between. The V gene's germline CDR1 is DFQATT and CDR2 SNEGSKA (reference sequence). CDR3 length equals 15 residues. This CDR3 reads CSARDEPGSNYGYTF. As DNA, the CDR3 is TGCAGTGCTAGAGATGAGCCCGGGTCAAACTATGGCTACACCTTC.

The CDR3 spells CASKTDRYEQFF. As DNA, the CDR3 is TGTGCCAGCAAGACGGACCGCTACGAGCAGTTCTTC. This chain links TRBV12-3 or TRBV12-4 with TRBJ2-1; D remains ambiguous. Trimming pared 7 bases from V and 10 bases from J, leaving 14 bases between. The CDR3 length is 12 residues.

This clonotype was seen a handful of times. This chain uses TRBV3-1 with TRBJ2-5, with D tentatively TRBD1 or TRBD2 (5 bases each). Germline V gene sequence: CDR1 LGHDT, CDR2 YNNKEL (reference sequence). The CDR3 is 15 residues long. V was trimmed by 3 bases and J by 3 bases, leaving 14 bases between them. The CDR3 sequence is CASSQQGVGEETQYF. The CDR3 region has the DNA TGTGCCAGCAGCCAGCAAGGGGTGGGAGAAGAGACCCAGTACTTC.

Comments on this clonotype: A much bigger clone sits one base away, suggesting this may be a read error. The V gene is TRBV10-3, the J gene TRBJ1-2, with D possibly TRBD1 on 5 matching bases. This CDR3 is built from 14 residues. Looked up from germline, CDR1 is ENHRY and CDR2 is SYGVKD. V lost 3 bases, J lost 4 bases, and 12 bases lay in between. The chain's CDR3 is CAISEGAQSYGYTF. DNA for the CDR3: TGTGCCATCAGTGAAGGGGCCCAGAGCTATGGCTACACCTTC.

This clonotype has only a few counts. The chain has TRBV18 and TRBJ1-2; tentatively, D is TRBD1 (6 bases). This CDR3 is 14 amino acids long. From germline, CDR1 is KGHSH and CDR2 LQKENI. V was trimmed by 2 bases and J by 6 bases, leaving 13 bases between them. CDR3 DNA sequence: TGTGCCAGCTCACCAGATAGGGGGATCCATGGCTACACCTTC. Protein: CASSPDRGIHGYTF.

The chain employs TRBV4-1 and TRBJ2-5; 10 bases align to TRBD2. The J call is in doubt because the DNA end fits TRBJ2-7 better. The CDR3 runs 17 residues. CDR1 is MGHRA, CDR2 YSYEKL, per germline. The CDR3 region has the DNA TGCGCCAGCAGCCAAGAACTGTGGCCTAGCGGGGGTTACGAGCAGTACTTC. Protein: CASSQELWPSGGYEQYF.

This clonotype was observed a few times. This chain joins TRBV11-2 and TRBJ1-2, with a weak D call TRBD1 (5 bases). Germline assignment: CDR1 SGHAT and CDR2 FQNNGV. There are 15 residues in the CDR3. V lost 4 bases and J lost 3, with 15 bases in between. CDR3 loop: CASSSVQGRDYGYTF. The CDR3 DNA follows: TGTGCCAGCAGCTCGGTCCAGGGTAGGGACTATGGCTACACCTTC.

The CDR3 region is CASSPVGASGSSSYNEQFF. CDR3 in DNA: TGTGCCAGCAGCCCCGTCGGAGCTAGCGGGAGTTCGTCCTACAATGAGCAGTTCTTC. This sequence joins TRBV9 and TRBJ2-1; TRBD2 matches 10 bases. The CDR3 runs 19 residues. CDR1 is SGDLS, CDR2 YYNGEE, per germline. With 4 bases clipped from V and 1 base from J, the junction kept 14 bases outside the gene matches.

A word on this clonotype: A much larger clone is a single base away; this may be a read error. V usage is TRBV6-5 and J usage is TRBJ2-7; perhaps TRBD2 as D (7 bases). CDR1 is MNHEY and CDR2 is SVGAGI in the germline V gene. CDR3 length equals 15 residues. Trimming pared 2 bases from V and 7 bases from J, leaving 18 bases between. Written as DNA, the CDR3 is TGTGCCAGCAGTTACGGGCGGGGGCCTCGCAATGAGCAGTACTTC. This gives the protein CASSYGRGPRNEQYF.

CDR3 bases: TGTGCCAGCAGACAAATCCGCGGAAGGGCGGCTGAAGCTTTCTTT. Amino acid sequence: CASRQIRGRAAEAFF. The chain combines TRBV14 with TRBJ1-1; no clear D gene. V was trimmed by 6 bases and J by 6 bases, leaving 20 bases between them. Germline V gene sequence: CDR1 SGHDN, CDR2 FVKESK. This CDR3 region has 15 residues.

The chain carries TRBV6-2 or TRBV6-3 and TRBJ2-5; a weak D match, TRBD2 (5 bases). The CDR3 loop spans 16 amino acids. Germline lookup yields CDR1 MNHEY and CDR2 SVGEGT. Trimming took 8 bases from V and 2 from J, leaving 21 bases between them. The CDR3 DNA reads TGTGCCAGCCAAAGAGTGCAATCCGGGGTTCAAGAGACCCAGTACTTC. This translates into CASQRVQSGVQETQYF.

This chain connects TRBV6-1 to TRBJ2-1, with TRBD1 matching 7 bases. Germline V CDR1 and CDR2: MNHNS, SASEGT. The CDR3 runs 16 residues. V lost 5 bases and J lost 5; bases outside the gene matches: 12. The CDR3 loop is CASSRSLDRLDNEQFF. The CDR3, as DNA: TGTGCCAGCAGTCGTTCGTTGGACAGGTTGGACAATGAGCAGTTCTTC.

As concerns this clonotype: One junction end does not reproduce the germline sequence, and a read error may be involved. The rearrangement uses TRBV5-1 and TRBJ2-7, with D possibly being TRBD2 (6 bases). Germline V gene lookup returns CDR1 SGHRS and CDR2 YFSETQ. The CDR3 consists of 14 residues. In nucleotides, the CDR3 is TGCGCCGGCAGCACGGGACTTCTCTCCTACGAGCAGTACTTC. Translating it yields CAGSTGLLSYEQYF.

This clonotype was picked up one time. The V call is TRBV20-1, the J call TRBJ2-2; 10 positions agree with TRBD2. V shed 3 bases, J shed 6 bases, and the junction held 7 bases outside the gene matches. CDR1 DFQATT and CDR2 SNEGSKA come from the germline V gene (reference sequence). The CDR3 runs 15 residues. Here the CDR3 DNA reads TGCAGTGCTAGGGCCCGAGCGGGAGGGGCCGGGGAGCTGTTTTTT. This codes for CSARARAGGAGELFF.

This clonotype was recorded at least ten times. This chain uses TRBV10-3 with TRBJ2-7; D is unclear. The CDR3 extends over 12 amino acids. The germline gives CDR1 ENHRY, CDR2 SYGVKD. V lost 5 bases and J 3 bases, leaving 8 bases between the germline ends. DNA for the CDR3: TGTGCCATCAGTCCCGTCGTCTACGAGCAGTACTTC. This codes for CAISPVVYEQYF.

The chain combines TRBV4-2 with TRBJ2-3, with D possibly called TRBD1 or TRBD2 (7 bases each). The V end lost 4 bases, the J end lost 2 bases, and 16 bases lay between the germline ends. CDR3 length: 16 amino acids. Germline V gene data show CDR1 as LGHNA and CDR2 as YNFKEQ. As DNA, the CDR3 is TGTGCCAGCAGCCCAGCAGGGGGGGGTGACACAGATACGCAGTATTTT. It specifies CASSPAGGGDTDTQYF.

This clonotype was observed a few times. This chain connects TRBV5-1 to TRBJ2-5; TRBD1 aligns across 7 bases. The CDR3 is 15 amino acids. The germline V gene encodes CDR1 SGHRS and CDR2 YFSETQ. V lost 3 bases to trimming and J lost 2 bases; unmatched junction nucleotides: 7. For the CDR3, the DNA is TGCGCCAGCAGCTCACCGGGCAGGGGGCAAGAGACCCAGTACTTC. Encoded protein: CASSSPGRGQETQYF.

The chain uses TRBV3-1 and TRBJ2-3, with TRBD1 matching 8 bases. The germline V gene has CDR1 LGHDT and CDR2 YNNKEL (reference sequence). V shed 4 bases, J shed 5 bases, and the junction held 8 bases outside the gene matches. The CDR3 has 15 amino acids. The CDR3 here is CASSLRQGIGDTQYF. The CDR3 DNA follows: TGTGCCAGCAGCCTCCGACAGGGGATTGGAGATACGCAGTATTTT.

The rearrangement uses TRBV27 and TRBJ2-7, with 7 positions matching TRBD1. Trimming at V came to 3 bases and at J to 3 bases, leaving 8 bases not matched to a gene. CDR3 length: 15 amino acids. The germline V gene has CDR1 MNHEY and CDR2 SMNVEV (reference sequence). CDR3 sequence: CASSFLGTAIYEQYF. In DNA, the CDR3 is TGTGCCAGCAGTTTCTTGGGGACAGCCATCTACGAGCAGTACTTC.

The chain employs TRBV5-1 and TRBJ2-1; D gene unclear. The J call may not be correct, given that the DNA end is closer to TRBJ2-7. The CDR3 loop spans 14 amino acids. The germline gives CDR1 SGHRS, CDR2 YFSETQ. CDR3 residues: CASSFGSARREQYF. CDR3 nucleotides: TGCGCCAGCAGCTTCGGCTCCGCCAGGCGTGAGCAGTACTTC.

The chain uses TRBV9 and TRBJ2-1; TRBD2 matches at 7 bases. J was trimmed by 8 bases and V by 3 bases; bases with no gene match: 17. Per the germline V gene, CDR1 is SGDLS and CDR2 is YYNGEE. This CDR3 contains 17 residues. As DNA, the CDR3 is TGTGCCAGCAGCGGTGATGTCGGACTAGGGAGAAATTATGAGCAGTTCTTC. It translates to CASSGDVGLGRNYEQFF.

Only one count was recorded for this clonotype. This chain uses TRBV21-1 with TRBJ1-1; the table's D gene call, TRBD1, was not cross checked with the DNA. TRBV21-1 is a pseudogene segment. The CDR3 spans 18 residues. CDR3 DNA sequence: TGTGCCAGCAGCAAAGTAGGGAGGGGGCCAGGTGCGGACACTGAAGCTTTCTTT. Protein product: CASSKVGRGPGADTEAFF.

A remark on this clonotype: A much larger clone is a single base away; this may be a read error. The rearrangement links TRBV5-1 to TRBJ2-3; D gene uncertain. CDR1 SGHRS and CDR2 YFSETQ come from the germline V gene. The CDR3 has 12 residues. CDR3 amino acids: CASSFATDPQYF. CDR3 DNA sequence: TGCGCCAGCAGCTTCGCCACAGATCCGCAGTATTTT.

This sequence joins TRBV4-1 and TRBJ1-5; no clear D. Germline-derived CDR1 and CDR2 are MGHRA and YSYEKL. The CDR3 loop spans 15 amino acids. V lost 1 base and J lost 3, with 10 bases in between. CDR3 bases: TGCGCCAGCAGCCAAGTCCTAGGCTCCAATCAGCCCCAGCATTTT. Protein sequence: CASSQVLGSNQPQHF.

A few counts support this clonotype. The chain couples TRBV6-6 to TRBJ2-7; TRBD2 is a possible D gene (5 bases). Germline CDR1 and CDR2: MNHNY and SVGAGI (reference sequence). This CDR3 is 12 amino acids long. V lost 8 bases to trimming and J lost 4 bases, with 12 bases between them. In nucleotides, the CDR3 is TGTGCCAGCGGGCTAGCAGAATACGAGCAGTACTTC. It encodes CASGLAEYEQYF.

The chain has TRBV20-1 and TRBJ1-6; perhaps TRBD1 as D (5 bases). The length of the CDR3 is 13 residues. Between the trimmed V and J ends, which lost 5 bases and 9 bases, there was a span of 14 bases. CDR1 is DFQATT and CDR2 is SNEGSKA in the germline V gene (reference sequence). CDR3 DNA sequence: TGCAGTGCTCCAGGGAGATCATCTTCACCCCTCCACTTT. As protein: CSAPGRSSSPLHF.

The V call is TRBV20-1, the J call TRBJ1-1; no firm D call. CDR1 and CDR2 from the germline V gene are DFQATT and SNEGSKA (reference sequence). This CDR3 contains 15 residues. The V end lost 0 bases, the J end lost 6 bases, and 17 bases lay between the germline ends. In DNA form, the CDR3 reads TGCAGTGCTAGAGATCTCATTGTCGGGAGACCTGAAGCTTTCTTT. As protein: CSARDLIVGRPEAFF.

The chain carries TRBV4-2 and TRBJ2-3, with D unresolved. This CDR3 comprises 15 residues. Per germline, CDR1 LGHNA and CDR2 YNFKEQ. The ends were cut back, 5 bases at V and 1 base at J, with 13 bases in the middle. In nucleotides, the CDR3 is TGTGCCAGCAGCGCAGCGATAGGTGGCACAGATACGCAGTATTTT. Its translation: CASSAAIGGTDTQYF.

This clonotype has a handful of counts. CDR3 in amino acids: CASSQGLRGYNEQFF. The DNA for the CDR3 is TGTGCCAGCAGCCAAGGGCTACGGGGATACAATGAGCAGTTCTTC. The chain has TRBV4-2 and TRBJ2-1; tentatively, D is TRBD2 (5 bases). Germline CDR1 and CDR2: LGHNA and YNFKEQ. V was pared by 1 base and J by 4 bases, with 11 bases between. CDR3 length: 15 amino acids.